This TCR beta chain was captured by sequencing in a study of blood T cell repertoires in COVID-19. V was pared by 5 bases and J by 6 bases, with 26 bases between. Germline CDR1 and CDR2: GTSNPN and SVGIG (reference sequence). CDR3 length: 16 amino acids. Profiled with immunoSEQ multiplex PCR; TCRdb holds only in-frame clones, not every one. The sample gives fewer than 200,000 clones, about 85% of which show up once; roughly 1.3% is in the top ten. The gene calls are TRBV30 and TRBJ2-7, with D maybe TRBD2 (6 bases). This clonotype originated in a man aged 55 to 69 who had recovered from COVID-19. The sequenced sample consisted of peripheral blood. The CDR3 DNA reads TGTGCCTGGGGACTACACAGGCAAGATCTAGGCGGCGAGCAGTACTTC. Translated: CAWGLHRQDLGGEQYF.